These 20 T cell receptor beta chains were all obtained from the same sample, sequenced in a study of cytomegalovirus exposure and HLA in healthy donors. Primers included in the PCR were 60 Vbeta and 13 Jbeta primers. Clones were sequenced by immunoSEQ multiplex PCR, and TCRdb holds only the in-frame ones, with some missing. This table has roughly 100,000 clones, more than 70% appearing once. Material: PBMCs. Every receptor here comes from a male donor in good health and CMV-seropositive.

V is TRBV27 and J is TRBJ2-1; TRBD2 aligns across 12 bases. This CDR3 comprises 15 residues. Per germline, CDR1 MNHEY and CDR2 SMNVEV (reference sequence). The J segment lost 6 bases and the V segment lost 9 bases, leaving 9 bases of the junction unmatched. The CDR3 loop is CASKTTSGSSNEQFF. The CDR3 DNA reads as TGTGCCAGTAAAACGACTAGCGGGAGTTCCAATGAGCAGTTCTTC.

The CDR3 here is CASSPSGRALTDTQYF. In nucleotides, the CDR3 is TGTGCCAGTAGTCCTAGCGGGAGGGCCTTAACAGATACGCAGTATTTT. V gene TRBV19 combines with J gene TRBJ2-3; 12 bases are shared with TRBD2. The V gene end was trimmed by 5 bases and the J gene end by 3 bases; junction bases not matched to a gene: 6. From germline, CDR1 is LNHDA and CDR2 SQIVND (reference sequence). The CDR3 length is 16 residues.

In this sample, this clone turned up once. This chain joins TRBV19 and TRBJ2-7, with D possibly being TRBD1 (6 bases). CDR1 is LNHDA and CDR2 is SQIVND in the germline V gene (reference sequence). The CDR3 consists of 14 residues. Trimming took off 4 bases at V and 7 bases at J, with 17 bases between the two ends. The CDR3 region is CASSKRDTDGEQYF. The DNA of the CDR3 is TGTGCCAGTAGTAAGAGGGACACCGATGGGGAGCAGTACTTC.

The chain joins TRBV4-1 to TRBJ2-1; 9 bases line up with TRBD2. J was trimmed by 6 bases and V by 5 bases; bases with no gene match: 5. CDR1 and CDR2 from the germline V gene are MGHRA and YSYEKL. The CDR3 has 14 residues. In DNA, the CDR3 is TGCGCCAGCAGCACACTAGCGGGTCTCAATGAGCAGTTCTTC. It is translated as CASSTLAGLNEQFF.

This rearrangement joins TRBV10-3 to TRBJ2-1; 8 nucleotides line up with TRBD2. Germline V gene sequence: CDR1 ENHRY, CDR2 SYGVKD. Trimming at V came to 6 bases and at J to 0 bases, leaving 7 bases not matched to a gene. The CDR3 spans 16 residues. The CDR3, as DNA: TGTGCCATCAGCCCTACCGGGACTAGCTCCTACAATGAGCAGTTCTTC. Protein sequence: CAISPTGTSSYNEQFF.

V gene TRBV28 combines with J gene TRBJ2-1; TRBD2 matches at 11 bases. CDR3 size: 21 residues. Per the germline V gene, CDR1 is MDHEN and CDR2 is SYDVKM. V lost 3 bases, J lost 8 bases, and 24 bases stayed unmatched. In DNA, the CDR3 is TGTGCCAGCAGTTTGCCGCAACCGGGACTAGCGGCAGTCTTCGGCGTGGATGAGCAGTTCTTC. As protein: CASSLPQPGLAAVFGVDEQFF.

The chain is built from TRBV28 and TRBJ2-7, with TRBD2 as a possible D gene (6 bases). V was shortened by 4 bases and J by 3 bases, with 10 bases between the two germline ends. The CDR3 has 13 residues. Germline assignment: CDR1 MDHEN and CDR2 SYDVKM. DNA for the CDR3: TGTGCCAGCAGTTGGGGGGACCTCTACGAGCAGTACTTC. It is translated as CASSWGDLYEQYF.

The V and J genes are TRBV27 and TRBJ2-3; weak D call: TRBD2 (5 bases). The CDR3 length is 14 residues. Germline V lookup: CDR1 MNHEY, CDR2 SMNVEV (reference sequence). The V and J ends lost 5 bases and 4 bases respectively, with 13 bases between them. CDR3 amino acids: CASSMREPSDTQYF. CDR3 coding DNA: TGTGCCAGCAGTATGAGGGAACCCTCAGATACGCAGTATTTT.

The rearrangement links TRBV7-2 to TRBJ2-1, with a tentative D call TRBD2 (5 bases). From germline, CDR1 is SGHTA and CDR2 FQGNSA. V was clipped by 5 bases and J by 6 bases, with 17 bases between them. This CDR3 spans 15 amino acids. CDR3 nucleotide sequence: TGTGCCAGCAGCACACCCCCGGCTAGCCCCAATGAGCAGTTCTTC. The encoded protein is CASSTPPASPNEQFF.

The CDR3 protein is CASSTDSGGKDTQYF. As DNA, the CDR3 is TGTGCCAGTAGTACGGACTCGGGTGGGAAAGATACGCAGTATTTT. The chain uses TRBV19 and TRBJ2-3; tentatively, D is TRBD2 (5 bases). CDR1 and CDR2 from the germline V gene are LNHDA and SQIVND (reference sequence). The V and J ends lost 4 bases and 5 bases respectively, with 16 bases between them. The CDR3 is 15 residues long.

The chain has TRBV4-2 and TRBJ2-7, with 11 bases aligning to TRBD1. J gave up 9 bases and V 3 bases, and 7 bases lay outside the gene matches. The CDR3 spans 14 residues. Germline lookup yields CDR1 LGHNA and CDR2 YNFKEQ. Here the CDR3 DNA reads TGTGCCAGCAGCCAGGACAGGGGGCTTTCAAGGCAGTACTTC. Protein sequence: CASSQDRGLSRQYF.

This clone showed up just a few times. The chain couples TRBV7-8 to TRBJ2-5; D is perhaps TRBD2 (5 bases). The V gene lost 5 bases and the J gene lost 0 bases, with 13 bases spanning the gap. Germline CDR1 reads SGHVS; CDR2 reads FQNEAQ. This CDR3 has 15 residues. The CDR3 is CASSKQTRYQETQYF. As DNA, the CDR3 is TGTGCCAGCAGCAAACAAACTAGGTACCAAGAGACCCAGTACTTC.

This clone has only a few counts. This rearrangement joins TRBV5-4 to TRBJ1-1, with D perhaps TRBD1 (6 bases). CDR1 is SGHNT, CDR2 YYREEE, per germline (reference sequence). CDR3 length equals 14 residues. Trimming took off 4 bases at V and 1 base at J, with 11 bases between the two ends. CDR3 sequence reads: CASSMVQGNTEAFF. The CDR3 region has the DNA TGTGCCAGCAGCATGGTACAGGGGAACACTGAAGCTTTCTTT. Together with reference TRBV5-4 and TRBJ1-1, the CDR3 gives the full variable domain: ETGVTQSPTHLIKTRGQQVTLRCSSQSGHNTVSWYQQALGQGPQFIFQYYREEENGRGNFPPRFSGLQFPNYSSELNVNALELDDSALYLCASSMVQGNTEAFFGQGTRLTVV.

CDR3 residues: CASRSGRGETQYF. Written as DNA, the CDR3 is TGTGCCAGCAGGTCAGGTCGAGGGGAGACCCAGTACTTC. This rearrangement joins TRBV2 to TRBJ2-5; D might be TRBD2 (5 bases). Germline CDR1 reads SNHLY; CDR2 reads FYNNEI. V dropped 6 bases and J dropped 5 bases, with 13 bases sitting between them. This CDR3 spans 13 amino acids.

The chain has TRBV28 and TRBJ2-1, with D possibly matching TRBD1 (5 bases). Trimming took 7 bases from V and 6 from J, leaving 16 bases between them. Germline assignment: CDR1 MDHEN and CDR2 SYDVKM. This CDR3 is 14 amino acids long. CDR3 sequence reads: CASIPGHRANEQFF. CDR3 DNA: TGTGCCAGCATACCAGGACACCGTGCCAATGAGCAGTTCTTC.

The rearrangement uses TRBV11-3 and TRBJ2-1, with 10 bases matching TRBD2. Germline V CDR1 and CDR2: SGHNT, YENEEA. The CDR3 length is 16 residues. V dropped 4 bases and J dropped 10; count of bases not matched to a gene: 13. The CDR3 nucleotides are TGTGCCAGCAGCTCAAAGGGACTAGCGACCGGGGGGGAGCAGTTCTTC. It encodes CASSSKGLATGGEQFF.

The chain recombines TRBV9 with TRBJ2-7; 12 bases are shared with TRBD2. The germline CDR1 and CDR2 sequences are SGDLS and YYNGEE. The CDR3 covers 15 residues. V shed 3 bases and J 7 bases; nucleotides not matched to a gene: 8. DNA of the CDR3: TGTGCCAGCAGCGCCAGACTAGCGGGAGAGCAGGAGCAGTACTTC. It codes for CASSARLAGEQEQYF.

This clone has more than one count but fewer than ten. V gene TRBV5-1 combines with J gene TRBJ2-3, with 10 bases fitting TRBD2. V lost 5 bases to trimming and J lost 5 bases; unmatched junction nucleotides: 8. The CDR3 consists of 15 residues. CDR1 SGHRS and CDR2 YFSETQ come from the germline V gene. The CDR3 DNA follows: TGCGCCAGCAGACAGAGCGGGAGGGTGGTAGATACGCAGTATTTT. Translated, it gives CASRQSGRVVDTQYF.

V and J are TRBV10-3 and TRBJ2-1; maybe TRBD2 (5 bases). Germline assignment: CDR1 ENHRY and CDR2 SYGVKD. The CDR3 has 17 residues. V was pared by 0 bases and J by 4 bases, with 16 bases between. The CDR3 nucleotides read TGTGCCATCAGTGAGTCGATTACCTCCAGCGGATACAATGAGCAGTTCTTC. Its translation is CAISESITSSGYNEQFF.

Turning to this clone: The junction and the germline gene differ at one end; a read error may be behind it. The gene calls are TRBV7-9 and TRBJ2-7, with 14 positions matching TRBD2. The CDR3 is 16 residues long. CDR1 is SEHNR, CDR2 FQNEAQ, per germline (reference sequence). The CDR3 here is CSSSLGTSGRRYEQYF. In DNA, the CDR3 is TGTTCCAGCAGCCTAGGGACTAGCGGGAGACGGTACGAGCAGTACTTC. Combining the CDR3 with reference TRBV7-9 and TRBJ2-7 gives the whole variable domain DTGVSQNPRHKITKRGQNVTFRCDPISEHNRLYWYRQTLGQGPEFLTYFQNEAQLEKSRLLSDRFSAERPKGSFSTLEIQRTEQGDSAMYLCSSSLGTSGRRYEQYFGPGTRLTVT.